The clone carrying this T cell receptor (beta chain) was picked up one time. Clones were read by immunoSEQ multiplex PCR, and TCRdb kept only the in-frame ones, dropping some. The sample includes 25,000 to 30,000 clones, approximately 80% seen only once; the top ten take about 3.2%. V lost 6 bases and J 6 bases, leaving 9 bases between the germline ends. CDR3 size: 12 residues. CDR1 is MDHEN, CDR2 SYDVKM, per germline. This specimen comes from a study of preoperative IRX-2 immunotherapy in early breast cancer. The treatment: preoperative locoregional IRX-2 cytokine immunotherapy. Samples came from a phase Ib trial of preoperative locoregional IRX-2 cytokine immunotherapy.

Collection of the sample occurred from a patient treated with IRX-2 immunotherapy. The chain employs TRBV28 and TRBJ1-3; no firm D call. This sequence was found in a human donor with breast cancer. The CDR3 nucleotides are TGTGCCAGCAGCGGCTGGGAAAACACCATATATTTT. Its translation: CASSGWENTIYF.